A single sample gave rise to the 30 T cell receptor beta chains below, sequenced in a study of STAT3 mutations in large granular lymphocyte leukemia. Overall study findings and caveats: In T-cell large granular lymphocyte leukemia, about half of patients showed multiple immunodominant subclonotypes.

Data came from immunoSEQ multiplex PCR; TCRdb stores just in-frame clones and leaves some out. The sample lists over 1,500 clones; about 55% were seen once. These receptors have no identified antigens. The sequencing input was peripheral blood mononuclear cells. All receptors come from a man aged 55 to 70 with T-cell large granular lymphocyte leukemia. Some clones in this sample may be carry-over from other donors' samples.

This sequence joins TRBV19 and TRBJ2-7; unclear D gene. There are 13 residues in the CDR3. Trimming removed 3 bases from V and 3 bases from J, with 9 bases in between. Germline assignment: CDR1 LNHDA and CDR2 SQIVND (reference sequence). CDR3 DNA sequence: TGTGCCAGTAGTATCGGATTAGTCTACGAGCAGTACTTC. Translating gives CASSIGLVYEQYF.

This sequence joins TRBV28 and TRBJ1-5; D is unresolved. The germline CDR1 and CDR2 sequences are MDHEN and SYDVKM. The CDR3 contains 12 residues. V lost 3 bases to trimming and J lost 7 bases, with 7 bases between them. As DNA, the CDR3 is TGTGCCAGCAGTTTCGCTGGGCAGCCCCAGCATTTT. This sequence encodes CASSFAGQPQHF.

The V gene is TRBV5-6, the J gene TRBJ2-5, with unresolved D. The germline V and J ends were trimmed by 0 bases and 2 bases, with 8 bases remaining between them. CDR3 size: 14 residues. The germline V gene has CDR1 SGHDT and CDR2 YYEEEE. The CDR3 DNA reads as TGTGCCAGCAGCTTGGTTTGGACGCAAGAGACCCAGTACTTC. It yields the protein CASSLVWTQETQYF.

The chain carries TRBV27 and TRBJ2-1; D is unresolved. Trimming stripped 5 bases from V and 5 bases from J, with 19 bases between. The V gene's germline CDR1 is MNHEY and CDR2 SMNVEV (reference sequence). The CDR3 is 16 residues long. In nucleotides, the CDR3 is TGTGCCAGCAGTGCAACAATGGGTCCTCCCAACAATGAGCAGTTCTTC. Its protein is CASSATMGPPNNEQFF.

The genes are TRBV18 and TRBJ1-2; TRBD1 might be the D (5 bases). Germline assignment: CDR1 KGHSH and CDR2 LQKENI. There are 16 residues in the CDR3. Trimming stripped 0 bases from V and 4 bases from J, with 15 bases between. CDR3 sequence: CASSPPLRQSFYGYTF. In nucleotides, the CDR3 is TGTGCCAGCTCACCACCCCTAAGACAGTCTTTCTATGGCTACACCTTC.

This clone was seen once. J is TRBJ2-6 and V is TRBV5-1; D not certain. The V end was cut by 4 bases, the J end by 1 base, with 12 bases between. The CDR3 is 16 amino acids. Germline V gene lookup returns CDR1 SGHRS and CDR2 YFSETQ. This CDR3 reads CASSPSFGSGANVLTF. CDR3 nucleotides: TGCGCCAGCAGCCCGAGCTTCGGATCTGGGGCCAACGTCCTGACTTTC. Drawing the rest from reference TRBV5-1 and TRBJ2-6, the complete variable domain is KAGVTQTPRYLIKTRGQQVTLSCSPISGHRSVSWYQQTPGQGLQFLFEYFSETQRNKGNFPGRFSGRQFSNSRSEMNVSTLELGDSALYLCASSPSFGSGANVLTFGAGSRLTVL.

In this sample, this clone turned up a few times. The chain combines TRBV29-1 with TRBJ2-7; D not resolved. This CDR3 has 12 residues. The germline V and J ends were trimmed by 4 bases and 1 base, with 8 bases remaining between them. Per the germline V gene, CDR1 is SQVTM and CDR2 is ANQGSEA. The DNA of the CDR3 is TGCAGCGTTGTGGGGAATTCCTACGAGCAGTACTTC. Protein: CSVVGNSYEQYF.

The rearrangement joins TRBV29-1 to TRBJ2-7; D remains ambiguous. Germline CDR1 and CDR2: SQVTM and ANQGSEA. Trimming removed 5 bases at V and 4 bases at J, with 18 bases between. The CDR3 runs 14 residues. The CDR3 is CSVHVRAGKYEQYF. The CDR3 coding sequence is TGCAGCGTTCACGTCCGTGCAGGAAAGTACGAGCAGTACTTC.

J is TRBJ2-5 and V is TRBV5-4; 8 bases agree with TRBD2. Per germline, CDR1 SGHNT and CDR2 YYREEE (reference sequence). The CDR3 contains 14 residues. The junction had 6 bases not matched to a gene; V was cut back by 6 bases and J by 2 bases. The CDR3 loop reads CASTIGGRQETQYF. Here the CDR3 DNA reads TGTGCCAGCACCATCGGCGGGAGGCAAGAGACCCAGTACTTC. Filled out from reference TRBV5-4 and TRBJ2-5, the complete variable domain reads ETGVTQSPTHLIKTRGQQVTLRCSSQSGHNTVSWYQQALGQGPQFIFQYYREEENGRGNFPPRFSGLQFPNYSSELNVNALELDDSALYLCASTIGGRQETQYFGPGTRLLVL.

This clone has a handful of counts. The chain carries TRBV7-9 and TRBJ1-2, with TRBD1 matching over 7 bases. J lost 7 bases, V lost 5 bases, and 4 bases had no gene match. The CDR3 totals 12 residues. CDR1 and CDR2 from the germline V gene are SEHNR and FQNEAQ (reference sequence). The CDR3 protein is CASSTHRGGYTF. CDR3 DNA: TGTGCCAGCAGCACGCACAGGGGTGGCTACACCTTC.

This chain connects TRBV29-1 to TRBJ2-1; no reliable D call. Germline-derived CDR1 and CDR2 are SQVTM and ANQGSEA. The CDR3 runs 12 residues. The germline V and J ends were trimmed by 5 bases and 0 bases, with 5 bases remaining between them. The CDR3 nucleotides read TGCAGCGTTACGAGCTCCTACAATGAGCAGTTCTTC. Amino acid sequence: CSVTSSYNEQFF.

For this clone: Its ends do not fully match the called genes, so a read error is possible. This chain uses TRBV7-9 with TRBJ1-1; D is unresolved. The CDR3 contains 14 residues. Germline CDR1 is SEHNR and CDR2 is FQNEAQ (reference sequence). For the CDR3, the DNA is TGTGCCAGCAGCTCCTTCGGACTGAAAACTGAAGCTTTCTTT. It is translated as CASSSFGLKTEAFF.

This clone counts as large (0.1 to 1%). The V and J genes are TRBV7-8 and TRBJ1-2; a possible D gene is TRBD1 (5 bases). The CDR3 runs 16 residues. Deletions cut 3 bases from V and 10 bases from J, with 24 bases between. In germline, CDR1 is SGHVS, CDR2 FQNEAQ. The CDR3, as DNA: TGTGCCAGCAGCTTGGGGGACGGAGGTCTTAATAATCTCTACACCTTC. Residues: CASSLGDGGLNNLYTF.

V is TRBV5-4 and J is TRBJ2-2, with no clear D. V lost 3 bases and J lost 2, with 8 bases in between. The CDR3 totals 14 residues. Germline CDR1 reads SGHNT; CDR2 reads YYREEE (reference sequence). The CDR3 DNA reads as TGTGCCAGCAGCTGGACGGTAAACACCGGGGAGCTGTTTTTT. It encodes CASSWTVNTGELFF.

This clone was recorded only once. V is TRBV29-1 and J is TRBJ2-3, with D uncertain. The CDR3 consists of 12 residues. The V and J ends lost 1 base and 5 bases respectively, with 7 bases between them. From germline, CDR1 is SQVTM and CDR2 ANQGSEA. Here the CDR3 DNA reads TGCAGCGTTGAAGGTCCAGGAGATACGCAGTATTTT. It yields the protein CSVEGPGDTQYF.

This clone occurred once. V gene TRBV5-1 combines with J gene TRBJ2-3; 11 bases map to TRBD1. Germline CDR1 is SGHRS and CDR2 is YFSETQ. V was pared by 2 bases and J by 5 bases, with 7 bases of the junction left unmatched. The CDR3 has 16 residues. This chain's CDR3 is CASSLAGTGGGDTQYF. The CDR3 region has the DNA TGCGCCAGCAGCTTAGCCGGGACAGGGGGAGGAGATACGCAGTATTTT.

The CDR3 sequence is CASSLSVSGNTIYF. For the CDR3, the DNA is TGCGCCAGCAGCTTATCGGTCTCTGGAAACACCATATATTTT. This chain links TRBV5-1 with TRBJ1-3; the D is unclear. Germline CDR1 is SGHRS and CDR2 is YFSETQ. This CDR3 comprises 14 residues. V shed 2 bases and J shed 0 bases, with 6 bases lying between them. The full variable domain, completed using reference TRBV5-1 and TRBJ1-3, is KAGVTQTPRYLIKTRGQQVTLSCSPISGHRSVSWYQQTPGQGLQFLFEYFSETQRNKGNFPGRFSGRQFSNSRSEMNVSTLELGDSALYLCASSLSVSGNTIYFGEGSWLTVV.

The chain carries TRBV5-8 and TRBJ2-1; D unresolved. The CDR3 contains 14 residues. The germline V and J ends were trimmed by 0 bases and 0 bases, with 4 bases remaining between them. Germline values: CDR1 SGHTS, CDR2 YDEGEE. CDR3 nucleotides: TGTGCCAGCAGCTTGGAACTCTCCTACAATGAGCAGTTCTTC. Its protein is CASSLELSYNEQFF.

V usage is TRBV27 and J usage is TRBJ2-7; 10 bases map to TRBD2. This CDR3 is built from 17 residues. Losses at the gene ends were 0 bases for V and 3 bases for J; bases not matched to a gene: 8. Per the germline V gene, CDR1 is MNHEY and CDR2 is SMNVEV (reference sequence). CDR3 bases: TGTGCCAGCAGTTTATCCCAAGGACTAGCGGTTAGCTACGAGCAGTACTTC. Its protein product is CASSLSQGLAVSYEQYF.

The V gene is TRBV29-1, the J gene TRBJ2-3, with no clear D. There are 11 residues in the CDR3. In germline, CDR1 is SQVTM, CDR2 ANQGSEA. V lost 8 bases and J 5 bases, leaving 11 bases between the germline ends. The CDR3 sequence is CSSSELDTQYF. CDR3 sequence (DNA): TGCAGCTCCTCTGAGCTAGATACGCAGTATTTT.

This chain uses TRBV18 with TRBJ2-7, with 13 bases identical to TRBD2. The CDR3 has 15 residues. Looked up from germline, CDR1 is KGHSH and CDR2 is LQKENI. Trimming took 5 bases from V and 0 from J; bases not matched to a gene: 1. DNA for the CDR3: TGTGCCAGCTCAGGGACTAGCGGGAACTCCTACGAGCAGTACTTC. Residues: CASSGTSGNSYEQYF.

The chain carries TRBV6-5 and TRBJ1-1, with TRBD1 identical over 8 bases. Per germline, CDR1 MNHEY and CDR2 SVGAGI. This CDR3 contains 13 residues. After removal of 7 bases from V and 5 bases from J, the junction contained 6 bases not matched to a gene. The CDR3 DNA follows: TGTGCCAGCACCAGGGACAGGTTAACTGAAGCTTTCTTT. Translating gives CASTRDRLTEAFF.

The V gene is TRBV29-1, the J gene TRBJ2-3, with unresolved D. V was shortened by 1 base and J by 0 bases, with 11 bases between the two germline ends. CDR1 and CDR2 (germline): SQVTM, ANQGSEA. The CDR3 runs 15 residues. In DNA form, the CDR3 reads TGCAGCGTTGAAGGACCCGAAAGCAGCACAGATACGCAGTATTTT. Its translation is CSVEGPESSTDTQYF.

The chain carries TRBV18 and TRBJ1-5, with D uncertain. Germline V gives CDR1 KGHSH, CDR2 LQKENI. V gave up 3 bases and J gave up 0 bases, with 12 bases separating them. The CDR3 runs to 16 residues. CDR3 nucleotide sequence: TGTGCCAGCTCACCGGGGTCCAGTTATAGCAATCAGCCCCAGCATTTT. Translation: CASSPGSSYSNQPQHF.

The CDR3 nucleotides are TGTGCCAGCTCACCTATCGACACTGAAGCTTTCTTT. Protein sequence: CASSPIDTEAFF. This chain links TRBV18 with TRBJ1-1; D not resolved. The CDR3 loop spans 12 amino acids. CDR1 KGHSH and CDR2 LQKENI come from the germline V gene. V was trimmed by 3 bases and J by 3 bases, leaving 5 bases between them.

This clone was detected only a few times. CDR3 region: CASSPERGLHQPQHF. The CDR3 nucleotides are TGTGCCAGCAGCCCTGAGCGGGGTTTGCATCAGCCCCAGCATTTT. The gene calls are TRBV7-2 and TRBJ1-5, with unresolved D. The CDR3 has 15 residues. Trimming shortened V by 5 bases and J by 5 bases, and 16 bases separated the two germline ends. Germline values: CDR1 SGHTA, CDR2 FQGNSA.

The rearrangement uses TRBV5-4 and TRBJ2-1, with 11 bases matching TRBD2. CDR3 length: 16 residues. Per the germline V gene, CDR1 is SGHNT and CDR2 is YYREEE (reference sequence). The V segment lost 4 bases and the J segment 2 bases; nucleotides outside the gene matches: 5. In DNA, the CDR3 is TGTGCCAGCAGCCGCGGACTAGCGGGCACCTACAATGAGCAGTTCTTC. Translation gives CASSRGLAGTYNEQFF.

This clone came up a few times. The rearrangement uses TRBV11-2 and TRBJ2-7, with D uncertain. This CDR3 region has 11 residues. Trimming took off 2 bases at V and 5 bases at J, with 4 bases between the two ends. CDR1 and CDR2 from the germline V gene are SGHAT and FQNNGV. Here the CDR3 DNA reads TGTGCCAGCAGCTTATACGACGAGCAGTACTTC. As protein: CASSLYDEQYF.

This clone was detected a few times. The chain uses TRBV7-9 and TRBJ1-2; D is perhaps TRBD1 (5 bases). This CDR3 has 13 amino acids. Trimming left V 5 bases short and J 3 bases short, with 10 bases between. The germline V gene has CDR1 SEHNR and CDR2 FQNEAQ (reference sequence). This CDR3 is CASSPGTDYGYTF. The CDR3 nucleotides read TGTGCCAGCAGCCCCGGGACGGACTATGGCTACACCTTC.

As concerns this clone: Since a much larger clone is just one base distant, this may be a read error. Without the conserved terminal phenylalanine or tryptophan, this CDR3 likely stems from a read error. This same CDR3 is encoded by further DNA sequences in the sample. The rearrangement uses TRBV30 and TRBJ2-3; possible D gene TRBD1, 6 bases. The CDR3 sequence is 12 residues long. CDR1 is GTSNPN, CDR2 SVGIG, per germline (reference sequence). V was shortened by 5 bases and J by 3 bases, with 9 bases between the two germline ends. This chain's CDR3 is CAWGTPTDTQYV. In DNA, the CDR3 is TGTGCCTGGGGGACACCGACAGATACGCAGTATGTT.